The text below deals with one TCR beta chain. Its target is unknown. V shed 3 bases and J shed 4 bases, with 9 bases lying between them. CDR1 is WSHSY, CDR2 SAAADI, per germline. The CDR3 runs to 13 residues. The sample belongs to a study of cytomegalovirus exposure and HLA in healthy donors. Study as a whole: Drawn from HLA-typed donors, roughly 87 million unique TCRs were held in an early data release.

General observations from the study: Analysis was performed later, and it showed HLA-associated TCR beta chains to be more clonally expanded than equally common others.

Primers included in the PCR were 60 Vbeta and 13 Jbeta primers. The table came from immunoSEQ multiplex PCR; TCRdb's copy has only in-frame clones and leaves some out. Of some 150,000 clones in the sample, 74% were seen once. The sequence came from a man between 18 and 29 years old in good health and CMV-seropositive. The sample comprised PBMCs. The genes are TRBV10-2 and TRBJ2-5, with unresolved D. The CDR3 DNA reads TGCGCCAGCAGTGAATTAGCTATAGAGACCCAGTACTTC. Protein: CASSELAIETQYF.